Below, 26 T cell receptor beta chains from the same sample are listed, as sequenced in a study of blood T cells in healthy people across ages (dated by TCRdb to between 2015 and 2016). Library construction relied on 5' RACE. The sample was run on an Illumina HiSeq 2500. A second roughly 7 to 11 cycle PCR used a sample-barcoded 5' primer and a J-beta primer mix. In TCRdb, the public reads were trimmed at Q25 with fastp and aligned with MiXCR, with productive beta chains retained. Entries are consolidated by CDR3 protein sequence, retaining the most common genes and DNA. The table for this sample lists 650,000 to 900,000 distinct CDR3 sequences; around 62% of them were counted only once. Together, the top ten hold 28% of the sample. The sequencing input was blood. The receptor source for this set is a man aged 30-40 years in good health.

This chain links TRBV6-5 with TRBJ2-2; 10 nucleotides agree with TRBD1. CDR1 and CDR2 from the germline V gene are MNHEY and SVGAGI. Trimming removed 5 bases from V and 7 bases from J; junction bases left unmatched: 10. This CDR3 is 16 amino acids long. The CDR3 reads CASSTPLGQGIGELFF. The CDR3 DNA reads as TGTGCCAGCAGTACGCCCCTGGGACAGGGGATCGGGGAGCTGTTTTTT.

V is TRBV7-2 and J is TRBJ2-1, with 13 bases that match TRBD2. After removal of 5 bases from V and 7 bases from J, the junction contained 5 bases not matched to a gene. The germline gives CDR1 SGHTA, CDR2 FQGNSA. The CDR3 extends over 15 amino acids. This CDR3 is CASSQGLAGANEQFF. CDR3 DNA sequence: TGTGCCAGCAGCCAAGGACTAGCGGGAGCAAATGAGCAGTTCTTC.

This rearrangement joins TRBV13 to TRBJ2-3; no reliable D call. Germline assignment: CDR1 PRHDT and CDR2 FYEKMQ (reference sequence). CDR3 length: 16 amino acids. The V gene lost 5 bases and the J gene lost 0 bases, with 15 bases spanning the gap. This CDR3 is CASSASELLSTDTQYF. In DNA form, the CDR3 reads TGTGCCAGCAGCGCCTCCGAACTCCTTAGCACAGATACGCAGTATTTT.

This chain connects TRBV3-1 to TRBJ2-1, with D maybe TRBD2 (6 bases). Germline V gene sequence: CDR1 LGHDT, CDR2 YNNKEL (reference sequence). The CDR3 extends over 16 amino acids. The V end was cut by 3 bases, the J end by 3 bases, with 15 bases between. CDR3 in amino acids: CASSQPGGADYNEQFF. For the CDR3, the DNA is TGTGCCAGCAGCCAGCCCGGCGGGGCGGACTACAATGAGCAGTTCTTC.

The chain has TRBV2 and TRBJ1-4, with D tentatively TRBD1 (5 bases). The CDR3 covers 13 residues. With 7 bases removed from V and 8 bases from J, the gap between germline ends came to 14 bases. The germline V gene has CDR1 SNHLY and CDR2 FYNNEI. CDR3 loop: CASNRIGEEKLFF. CDR3 DNA: TGTGCCAGCAACCGGATAGGGGAGGAAAAACTGTTTTTT.

J is TRBJ2-5 and V is TRBV7-3; no firm D call. The length of the CDR3 is 15 residues. Trimming stripped 4 bases from V and 5 bases from J, with 17 bases between. Germline V gives CDR1 SGHTA, CDR2 FQGTGA. The CDR3 nucleotides read TGTGCCAGCAGCTCAGCCCCCCAGCTGGGGGAGACCCAGTACTTC. Encoded protein: CASSSAPQLGETQYF.

CDR3 amino acids: CASSVGDQVQPQHF. CDR3 bases: TGTGCCAGCAGCGTAGGGGATCAGGTTCAGCCCCAGCATTTT. The gene calls are TRBV9 and TRBJ1-5; D uncertain. This CDR3 contains 14 residues. Germline V gene lookup returns CDR1 SGDLS and CDR2 YYNGEE. Trimming left V 0 bases short and J 6 bases short, with 10 bases between.

This clonotype turned up a few times. The chain couples TRBV28 to TRBJ2-5; 8 bases are a match to TRBD1. V shed 3 bases and J 4 bases; nucleotides not matched to a gene: 4. The CDR3 contains 14 residues. Looked up from germline, CDR1 is MDHEN and CDR2 is SYDVKM. CDR3 residues: CASSFGQGVETQYF. In DNA, the CDR3 is TGTGCCAGCAGTTTCGGACAGGGTGTAGAGACCCAGTACTTC.

This clonotype was seen only once. V and J are TRBV20-1 and TRBJ2-1; D possibly corresponds to TRBD1 (5 bases). The V end was cut by 4 bases, the J end by 7 bases, with 23 bases between. The CDR3 consists of 16 residues. CDR1 is DFQATT and CDR2 is SNEGSKA in the germline V gene (reference sequence). CDR3 nucleotide sequence: TGCAGTGCTACCGGACCTCTCCTCCTACACAGGAATGAGCAGTTCTTC. It is translated as CSATGPLLLHRNEQFF.

The V gene is TRBV7-3, the J gene TRBJ1-2; 10 bases are shared with TRBD1. CDR1 is SGHTA, CDR2 FQGTGA, per germline. The CDR3 runs to 13 residues. Losses at the gene ends were 3 bases for V and 6 bases for J; bases not matched to a gene: 1. Written as DNA, the CDR3 is TGTGCCAGCAGCTTCGGGACAGGGGATGGCTACACCTTC. It codes for CASSFGTGDGYTF.

Of note for this clonotype: Just one base apart from a much larger clone, this may be a read error. The J gene is TRBJ2-7, the V gene TRBV7-2; 8 bases fit TRBD1. The germline V gene encodes CDR1 SGHTA and CDR2 FQGNSA. Unmatched junction bases numbered 5, after V lost 5 bases and J lost 2 bases. The CDR3 consists of 14 residues. The CDR3 DNA is TGTGCCAGCAGCCCGACAGGGGCGACCTACGAGCAGTACTTC. It encodes CASSPTGATYEQYF.

This clonotype was recorded a few times. The V call is TRBV20-1, the J call TRBJ2-7, with TRBD1 matching over 8 bases. CDR1 and CDR2 from the germline V gene are DFQATT and SNEGSKA (reference sequence). The CDR3 is 14 amino acids. V was clipped by 1 base and J by 2 bases; unmatched bases: 4. DNA of the CDR3: TGCAGTGCTAGAGGTGGACAGGGACCCTACGAGCAGTACTTC. Translation: CSARGGQGPYEQYF.

The rearrangement joins TRBV9 to TRBJ2-1, with D tentatively TRBD2 (7 bases). Germline loops: CDR1 SGDLS, CDR2 YYNGEE. Trimming removed 0 bases from V and 6 bases from J, with 19 bases in between. The CDR3 extends over 17 amino acids. The CDR3 DNA reads TGTGCCAGCAGCGTAGCGGGGGGCGGGAGTTACCGCAATGAGCAGTTCTTC. Protein: CASSVAGGGSYRNEQFF.

V gene TRBV24-1 combines with J gene TRBJ2-3; 10 bases map to TRBD2. Trimming at V came to 3 bases and at J to 0 bases, leaving 5 bases not matched to a gene. The CDR3 covers 17 residues. Germline CDR1 and CDR2: KGHDR and SFDVKD. The CDR3 DNA is TGTGCCACCAGTGATATTCCGACTAGCGGGAGCACAGATACGCAGTATTTT. This encodes CATSDIPTSGSTDTQYF.

V usage is TRBV28 and J usage is TRBJ2-7; the D gene is possibly TRBD2 (5 bases). From germline, CDR1 is MDHEN and CDR2 SYDVKM. This CDR3 is 15 amino acids long. V lost 5 bases to trimming and J lost 0 bases, with 14 bases between them. The CDR3 here is CASSPPGAGSYEQYF. Written as DNA, the CDR3 is TGTGCCAGCAGTCCTCCCGGTGCGGGCTCCTACGAGCAGTACTTC.

This clonotype was recorded a few times. This rearrangement joins TRBV15 to TRBJ2-1; no reliable D call. V was pared by 3 bases and J by 4 bases, with 13 bases between. This CDR3 has 15 amino acids. CDR1 is LNHNV, CDR2 YYDKDF, per germline (reference sequence). Written as DNA, the CDR3 is TGTGCCACCAGCAGTAATCCAGGAAGATACAATGAGCAGTTCTTC. Protein product: CATSSNPGRYNEQFF.

The CDR3 sequence is CASSFTRGAHYNEQFF. The CDR3 coding sequence is TGTGCCAGCAGCTTTACCCGGGGGGCCCACTACAATGAGCAGTTCTTC. V and J are TRBV7-9 and TRBJ2-1; perhaps TRBD2 as D (7 bases). The CDR3 runs to 16 residues. Germline values: CDR1 SEHNR, CDR2 FQNEAQ (reference sequence). V lost 3 bases and J lost 3, with 15 bases in between.

The gene calls are TRBV29-1 and TRBJ2-3, with 8 nucleotides matching TRBD1. Trimming took 7 bases from V and 3 from J; bases not matched to a gene: 3. The CDR3 covers 12 residues. Germline CDR1 SQVTM, CDR2 ANQGSEA. The CDR3 DNA sequence: TGCAGCGGACAGGGGTTAACAGATACGCAGTATTTT. Translating it yields CSGQGLTDTQYF.

The chain couples TRBV27 to TRBJ2-2; 10 bases are shared with TRBD2. The CDR3 length is 17 residues. V lost 7 bases and J lost 4; bases outside the gene matches: 12. Germline CDR1 MNHEY, CDR2 SMNVEV (reference sequence). This CDR3 reads CASTERRLAGGTGELFF. The CDR3 coding sequence is TGTGCCAGCACCGAACGCCGACTAGCGGGCGGCACCGGGGAGCTGTTTTTT.

This CDR3 reads CASSLDIGAQPQHF. CDR3 nucleotide sequence: TGTGCCAGCAGCTTAGACATCGGGGCCCAGCCCCAGCATTTT. V is TRBV7-6 and J is TRBJ1-5; a weak D match, TRBD1 (5 bases). The CDR3 runs to 14 residues. V was cut by 1 base and J by 7 bases, with 11 bases left in between. The germline V gene has CDR1 SGHVS and CDR2 FNYEAQ.

This clonotype was recorded at least ten times. The gene calls are TRBV27 and TRBJ1-6; no clear D gene. Trimming removed 2 bases at V and 9 bases at J, with 11 bases between. This CDR3 has 14 amino acids. CDR1 MNHEY and CDR2 SMNVEV come from the germline V gene (reference sequence). The CDR3 DNA follows: TGTGCCAGCAGTTTACCGGGGAATCGTTCACCCCTCCACTTT. It translates to CASSLPGNRSPLHF.

The V call is TRBV28, the J call TRBJ2-5, with D possibly matching TRBD1 (7 bases). Judging by the DNA end, TRBJ2-7 fits better; the J call may be wrong. CDR1 and CDR2 from the germline V gene are MDHEN and SYDVKM. This CDR3 region has 15 residues. CDR3 sequence reads: CASSMRDRTPYEQYF. In nucleotides, the CDR3 is TGTGCCAGCAGTATGCGGGACAGAACCCCCTACGAGCAGTACTTC.

The gene calls are TRBV6-5 and TRBJ2-7; D is unclear. This CDR3 comprises 14 residues. V was shortened by 6 bases and J by 1 base, with 13 bases between the two germline ends. CDR1 is MNHEY, CDR2 SVGAGI, per germline. CDR3 amino acids: CASSLLAASYEQYF. For the CDR3, the DNA is TGTGCCAGCAGCCTGTTAGCAGCGTCCTACGAGCAGTACTTC.

V gene TRBV20-1 combines with J gene TRBJ2-5, with D possibly TRBD2 on 6 matching bases. The CDR3 loop spans 14 amino acids. CDR1 and CDR2 from the germline V gene are DFQATT and SNEGSKA (reference sequence). V dropped 0 bases and J dropped 2 bases, with 10 bases sitting between them. The CDR3 reads CSARDQGGQETQYF. Here the CDR3 DNA reads TGCAGTGCTAGAGATCAAGGAGGGCAAGAGACCCAGTACTTC.

The chain carries TRBV9 and TRBJ1-1; 8 bases line up with TRBD1. CDR1 and CDR2 from the germline V gene are SGDLS and YYNGEE. CDR3 length equals 16 residues. V lost 4 bases and J lost 5; bases outside the gene matches: 13. CDR3 bases: TGTGCCAGCAGCCGATGGACAGGGAAGGGAGTAACTGAAGCTTTCTTT. Translated, it gives CASSRWTGKGVTEAFF.

The genes are TRBV6-1 and TRBJ2-3; possible D gene TRBD2, 6 bases. The CDR3 covers 15 residues. Germline lookup yields CDR1 MNHNS and CDR2 SASEGT. V gave up 6 bases and J gave up 5 bases, with 18 bases separating them. The DNA of the CDR3 is TGTGCCAGCAGCCCCCGGGTCCCGCGGGGAGATACGCAGTATTTT. Its translation is CASSPRVPRGDTQYF.